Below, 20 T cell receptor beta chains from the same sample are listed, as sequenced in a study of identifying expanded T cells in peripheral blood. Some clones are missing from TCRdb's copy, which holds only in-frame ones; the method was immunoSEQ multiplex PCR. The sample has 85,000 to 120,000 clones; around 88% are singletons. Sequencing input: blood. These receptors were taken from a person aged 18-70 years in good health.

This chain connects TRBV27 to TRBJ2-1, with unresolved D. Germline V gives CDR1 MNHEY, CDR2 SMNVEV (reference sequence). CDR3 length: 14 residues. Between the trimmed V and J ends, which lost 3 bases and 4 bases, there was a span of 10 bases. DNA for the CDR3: TGTGCCAGCAGTTTTGGGTCTAGTTACAATGAGCAGTTCTTC. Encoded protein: CASSFGSSYNEQFF.

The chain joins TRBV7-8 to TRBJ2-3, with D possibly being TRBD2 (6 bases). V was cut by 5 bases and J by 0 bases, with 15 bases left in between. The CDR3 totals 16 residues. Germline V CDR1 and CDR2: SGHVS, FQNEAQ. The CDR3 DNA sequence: TGTGCCAGCAGCGTCCCGGGACTGCACAGCACAGATACGCAGTATTTT. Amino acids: CASSVPGLHSTDTQYF.

The CDR3 coding sequence is TGTGCCAGCAGCAAGGGACAGCCCTCTGGAAACACCATATATTTT. Translated, it gives CASSKGQPSGNTIYF. The chain uses TRBV11-2 and TRBJ1-3; 7 bases map to TRBD1. The CDR3 has 15 amino acids. The ends lost 5 bases at V and 0 bases at J; junction bases unmatched: 4. Germline V lookup: CDR1 SGHAT, CDR2 FQNNGV.

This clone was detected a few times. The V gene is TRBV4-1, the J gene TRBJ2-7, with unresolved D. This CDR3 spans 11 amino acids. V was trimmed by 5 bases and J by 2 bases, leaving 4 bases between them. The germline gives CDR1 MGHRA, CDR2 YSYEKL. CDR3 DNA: TGCGCCAGCAGCTCCCCCTACGAGCAGTACTTC. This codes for CASSSPYEQYF.

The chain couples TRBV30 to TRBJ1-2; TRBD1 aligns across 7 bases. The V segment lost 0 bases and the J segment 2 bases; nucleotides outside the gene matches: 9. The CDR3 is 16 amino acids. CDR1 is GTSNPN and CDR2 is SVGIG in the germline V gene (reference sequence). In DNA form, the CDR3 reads TGTGCCTGGAGTGTATTACAGGGGATGGGGAACTATGGCTACACCTTC. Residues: CAWSVLQGMGNYGYTF.

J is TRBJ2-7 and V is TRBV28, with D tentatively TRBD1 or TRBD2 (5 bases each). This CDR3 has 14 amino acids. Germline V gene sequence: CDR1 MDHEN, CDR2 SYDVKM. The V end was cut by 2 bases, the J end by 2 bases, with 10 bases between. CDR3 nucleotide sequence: TGTGCCAGCAGTTTAAGCCGGGGCGCCTACGAGCAGTACTTC. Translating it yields CASSLSRGAYEQYF.

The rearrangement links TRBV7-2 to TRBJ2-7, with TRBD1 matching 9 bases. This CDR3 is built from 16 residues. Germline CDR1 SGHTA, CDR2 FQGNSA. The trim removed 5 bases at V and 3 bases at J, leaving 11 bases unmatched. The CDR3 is CASSILPGQGFYEQYF. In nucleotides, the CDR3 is TGTGCCAGCAGCATCTTGCCGGGACAGGGATTCTACGAGCAGTACTTC.

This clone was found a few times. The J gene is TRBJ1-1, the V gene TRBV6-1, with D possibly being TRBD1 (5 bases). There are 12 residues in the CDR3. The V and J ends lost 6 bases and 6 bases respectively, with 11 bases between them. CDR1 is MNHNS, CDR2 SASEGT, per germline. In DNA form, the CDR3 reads TGTGCCAGCAGGACACAGGTTTCTGAAGCTTTCTTT. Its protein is CASRTQVSEAFF.

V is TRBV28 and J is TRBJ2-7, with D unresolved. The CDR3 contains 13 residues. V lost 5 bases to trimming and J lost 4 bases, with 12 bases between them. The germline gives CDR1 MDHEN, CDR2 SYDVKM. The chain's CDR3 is CASSLTIGYEQYF. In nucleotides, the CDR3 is TGTGCCAGCAGTCTGACAATAGGGTACGAGCAGTACTTC.

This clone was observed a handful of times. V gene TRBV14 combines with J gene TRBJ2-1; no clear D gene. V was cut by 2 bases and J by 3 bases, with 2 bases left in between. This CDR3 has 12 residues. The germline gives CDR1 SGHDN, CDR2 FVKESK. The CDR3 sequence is CASSQNYNEQFF. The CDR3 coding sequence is TGTGCCAGCAGCCAAAACTACAATGAGCAGTTCTTC.

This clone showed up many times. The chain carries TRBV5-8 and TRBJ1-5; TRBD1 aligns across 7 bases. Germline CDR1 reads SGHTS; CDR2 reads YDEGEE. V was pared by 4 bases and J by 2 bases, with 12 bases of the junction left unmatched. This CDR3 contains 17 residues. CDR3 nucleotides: TGTGCCAGCAGCCCCGGACAGGCGCCTTTGGGCAATCAGCCCCAGCATTTT. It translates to CASSPGQAPLGNQPQHF.

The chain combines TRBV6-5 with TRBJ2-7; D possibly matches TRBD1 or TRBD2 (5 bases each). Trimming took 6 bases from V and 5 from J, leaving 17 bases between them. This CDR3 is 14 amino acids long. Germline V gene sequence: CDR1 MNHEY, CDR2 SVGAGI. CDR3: CASRTPGAWNEQYF. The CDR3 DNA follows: TGTGCCAGCAGAACCCCCGGGGCCTGGAACGAGCAGTACTTC.

The CDR3 protein is CASSSNQGLGTEAFF. CDR3 bases: TGTGCCAGCAGTTCGAATCAGGGCTTGGGCACTGAAGCTTTCTTT. V and J are TRBV28 and TRBJ1-1, with D possibly being TRBD1 (5 bases). This CDR3 spans 15 amino acids. Germline V gene sequence: CDR1 MDHEN, CDR2 SYDVKM. Trimming took off 4 bases at V and 4 bases at J, with 16 bases between the two ends.

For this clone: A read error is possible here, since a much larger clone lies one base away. CDR3 amino acids: CASSLGTSSTDTQYF. CDR3 nucleotide sequence: TGTGCCAGCAGTTTGGGGACTAGCAGCACAGATACGCAGTATTTT. This sequence joins TRBV28 and TRBJ2-3, with TRBD2 identical over 9 bases. CDR1 is MDHEN, CDR2 SYDVKM, per germline. The CDR3 consists of 15 residues. V trimming: 3 bases; J trimming: 0 bases; junction bases outside the gene matches: 1.

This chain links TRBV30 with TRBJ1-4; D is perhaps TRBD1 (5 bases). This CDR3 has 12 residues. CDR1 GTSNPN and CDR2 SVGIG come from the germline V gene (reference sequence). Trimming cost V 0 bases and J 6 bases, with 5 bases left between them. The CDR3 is CAWSVQDEKLFF. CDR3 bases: TGTGCCTGGAGTGTACAGGATGAAAAACTGTTTTTT.

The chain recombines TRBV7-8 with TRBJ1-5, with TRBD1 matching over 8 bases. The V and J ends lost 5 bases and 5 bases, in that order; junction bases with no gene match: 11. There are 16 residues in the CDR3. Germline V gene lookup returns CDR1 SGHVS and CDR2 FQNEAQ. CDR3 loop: CASSPGAGGRDQPQHF. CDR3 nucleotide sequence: TGTGCCAGCAGCCCGGGGGCAGGGGGCAGGGATCAGCCCCAGCATTTT.

CDR3 DNA sequence: TGCGCCAGCAGCTTGGTAGCGGGGGCTGGTCAGCCCCAGCATTTT. Its protein is CASSLVAGAGQPQHF. J is TRBJ1-5 and V is TRBV5-1; maybe TRBD1 (6 bases). V lost 0 bases and J 6 bases, leaving 13 bases between the germline ends. The CDR3 totals 15 residues. Germline V gene sequence: CDR1 SGHRS, CDR2 YFSETQ.

The CDR3 region has the DNA TGTGCCAGCATACCGGACAGGGGGATGGACACTGAAGCTTTCTTT. Translation: CASIPDRGMDTEAFF. This chain connects TRBV6-5 to TRBJ1-1, with 10 bases matching TRBD1. The CDR3 is 15 amino acids. J gave up 3 bases and V 7 bases, and 8 bases lay outside the gene matches. Germline CDR1 and CDR2: MNHEY and SVGAGI.

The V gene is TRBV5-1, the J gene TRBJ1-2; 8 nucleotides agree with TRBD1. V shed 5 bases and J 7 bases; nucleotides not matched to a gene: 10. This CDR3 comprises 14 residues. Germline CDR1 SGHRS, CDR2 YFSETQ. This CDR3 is CASSPTGGIGGYTF. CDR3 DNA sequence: TGCGCCAGCAGTCCAACAGGGGGTATAGGTGGCTACACCTTC. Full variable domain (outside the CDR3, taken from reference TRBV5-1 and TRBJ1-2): KAGVTQTPRYLIKTRGQQVTLSCSPISGHRSVSWYQQTPGQGLQFLFEYFSETQRNKGNFPGRFSGRQFSNSRSEMNVSTLELGDSALYLCASSPTGGIGGYTFGSGTRLTVV.

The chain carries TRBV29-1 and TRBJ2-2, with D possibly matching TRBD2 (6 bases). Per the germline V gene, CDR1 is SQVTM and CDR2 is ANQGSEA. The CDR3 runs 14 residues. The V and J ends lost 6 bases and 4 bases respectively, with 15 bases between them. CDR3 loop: CSVSAFGGTGELFF. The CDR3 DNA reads TGCAGCGTATCCGCATTCGGGGGCACCGGGGAGCTGTTTTTT.